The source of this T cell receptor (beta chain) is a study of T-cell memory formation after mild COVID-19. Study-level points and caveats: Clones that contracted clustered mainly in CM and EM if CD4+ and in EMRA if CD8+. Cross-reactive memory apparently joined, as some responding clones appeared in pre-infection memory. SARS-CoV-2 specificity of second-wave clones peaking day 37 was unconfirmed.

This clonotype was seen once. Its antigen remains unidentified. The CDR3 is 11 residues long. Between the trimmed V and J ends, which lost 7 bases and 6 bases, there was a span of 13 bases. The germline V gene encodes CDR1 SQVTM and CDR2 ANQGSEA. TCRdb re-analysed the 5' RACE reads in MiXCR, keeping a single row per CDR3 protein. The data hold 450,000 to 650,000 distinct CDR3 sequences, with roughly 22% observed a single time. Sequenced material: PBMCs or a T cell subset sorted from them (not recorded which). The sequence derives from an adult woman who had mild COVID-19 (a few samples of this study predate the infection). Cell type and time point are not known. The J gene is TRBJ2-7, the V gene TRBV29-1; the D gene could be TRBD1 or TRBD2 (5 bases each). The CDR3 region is CSASGTREQYF. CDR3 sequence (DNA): TGCAGCGCGTCTGGGACCCGCGAGCAGTACTTC.